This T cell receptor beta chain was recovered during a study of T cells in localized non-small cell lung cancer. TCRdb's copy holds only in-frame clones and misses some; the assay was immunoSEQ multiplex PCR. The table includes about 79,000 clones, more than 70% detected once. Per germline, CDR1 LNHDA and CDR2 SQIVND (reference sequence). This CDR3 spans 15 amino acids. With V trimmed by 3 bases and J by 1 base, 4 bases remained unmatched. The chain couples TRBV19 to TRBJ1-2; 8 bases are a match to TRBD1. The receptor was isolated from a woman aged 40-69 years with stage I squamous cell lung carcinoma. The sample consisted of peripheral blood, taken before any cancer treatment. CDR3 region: CASSILDRDNYGYTF. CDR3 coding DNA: TGTGCCAGTAGTATTTTGGACAGGGATAACTATGGCTACACCTTC.